This T cell receptor (beta chain) originates from a study of OX40 agonist ivuxolimab in advanced cancers. The table lists this clone with a count of one. The CDR3 runs to 15 residues. Here immunoSEQ multiplex PCR was the method, and the copy in TCRdb shows in-frame clones only, minus some. The repertoire holds 80,000 to 85,000 clones, around 84% seen once, with more than 6% in the top ten. The V and J genes are TRBV12-1 and TRBJ2-3; TRBD2 was called by the table and not checked on the DNA. TRBV12-1 is a recognized pseudogene. Material: CD4+ or CD8+ T cells sorted from blood, obtained in a trial of the OX40 agonist ivuxolimab. The sequence derives from an adult with an advanced solid tumor such as melanoma, head and neck, liver or kidney cancer. The CDR3 region is CASSSRLAPTDTQYF. The CDR3 DNA sequence: TGTGCCAGCAGCTCGAGACTAGCGCCGACAGATACGCAGTATTTT.